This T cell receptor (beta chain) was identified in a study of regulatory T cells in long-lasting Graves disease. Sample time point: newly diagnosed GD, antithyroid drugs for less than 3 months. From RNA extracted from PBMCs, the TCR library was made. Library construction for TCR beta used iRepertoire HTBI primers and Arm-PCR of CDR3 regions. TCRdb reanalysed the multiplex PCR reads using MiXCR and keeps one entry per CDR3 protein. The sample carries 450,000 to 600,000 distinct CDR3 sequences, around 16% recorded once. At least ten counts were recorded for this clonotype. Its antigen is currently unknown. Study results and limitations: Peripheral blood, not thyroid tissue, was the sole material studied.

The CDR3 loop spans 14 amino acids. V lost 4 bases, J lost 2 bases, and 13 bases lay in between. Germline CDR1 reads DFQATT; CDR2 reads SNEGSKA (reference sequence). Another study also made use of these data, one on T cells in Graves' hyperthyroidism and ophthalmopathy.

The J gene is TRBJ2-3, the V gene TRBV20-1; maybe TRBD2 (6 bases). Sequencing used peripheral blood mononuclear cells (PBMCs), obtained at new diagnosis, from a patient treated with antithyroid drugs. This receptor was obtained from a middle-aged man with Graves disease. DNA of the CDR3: TGCAGTGCTACAAATGGCGGGATCACAGATACGCAGTATTTT. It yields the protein CSATNGGITDTQYF.